This is a list of T cell receptor beta chains from one sample in a study of blood T cells in healthy people across ages. TCRdb re-called the 5' RACE reads through MiXCR, storing one row per CDR3 protein. The table shows more than 500,000 distinct CDR3 sequences, with 27% occurring only once. The sample was blood. The source is a woman aged 70-85 years in good health. CDR3s include the opening cysteine and the closing phenylalanine or tryptophan. D genes are given only for firm matches. Some rows have no size entry. The others give once, few or many, or a class for an expanded clone.

d_call: -
v_call: TRBV20-1
j_call: TRBJ1-1
clone_size: -
cdr3_aa: CSASHPVGGSTEAFF
cdr3_nt: TGCAGTGCTAGTCACCCCGTGGGAGGGTCCACTGAAGCTTTCTTT

d_call: -
v_call: TRBV5-1
j_call: TRBJ1-1
clone_size: many
cdr3_aa: CASSLEGVNTEAFF
cdr3_nt: TGCGCCAGCAGCTTGGAGGGGGTGAACACTGAAGCTTTCTTT

d_call: -
v_call: TRBV4-2
j_call: TRBJ2-1
clone_size: -
cdr3_aa: CASSQDTRATYNEQFF
cdr3_nt: TGTGCCAGCAGCCAAGATACGAGGGCAACCTACAATGAGCAGTTCTTC

d_call: TRBD2
v_call: TRBV4-3
j_call: TRBJ2-1
clone_size: -
cdr3_aa: CASSHQRGSSYNEQFF
cdr3_nt: TGCGCCAGCAGCCATCAGCGGGGGAGCTCCTACAATGAGCAGTTCTTC

d_call: -
v_call: TRBV29-1
j_call: TRBJ1-1
clone_size: -
cdr3_aa: CSVVGPFGGRNTEAFF
cdr3_nt: TGCAGCGTTGTGGGGCCCTTTGGGGGGAGGAACACTGAAGCTTTCTTT

d_call: TRBD1
v_call: TRBV6-5
j_call: TRBJ1-2
clone_size: -
cdr3_aa: CASSFSTGTNGYTF
cdr3_nt: TGTGCCAGCAGTTTTTCGACAGGGACGAATGGCTACACCTTC

d_call: -
v_call: TRBV15
j_call: TRBJ2-2
clone_size: -
cdr3_aa: CATSRGTSDVLFF
cdr3_nt: TGTGCCACCAGCAGAGGAACGTCGGATGTGCTGTTTTTT

d_call: TRBD2
v_call: TRBV10-3
j_call: TRBJ2-2
clone_size: -
cdr3_aa: CAISDPGTSGEELFF
cdr3_nt: TGTGCCATCAGTGACCCTGGGACTAGCGGGGAGGAGCTGTTTTTT

d_call: -
v_call: TRBV20-1
j_call: TRBJ2-5
clone_size: -
cdr3_aa: CSARDQWGPGETQYF
cdr3_nt: TGCAGTGCTAGAGATCAATGGGGACCTGGGGAGACCCAGTACTTC

d_call: TRBD2
v_call: TRBV20-1
j_call: TRBJ2-3
clone_size: -
cdr3_aa: CSARSGTSGYTDTQYF
cdr3_nt: TGCAGTGCTAGATCCGGGACTAGCGGATACACAGATACGCAGTATTTT

d_call: -
v_call: TRBV12-3/TRBV12-4
j_call: TRBJ2-5
clone_size: -
cdr3_aa: CASTQGSFGEQYF
cdr3_nt: TGTGCCAGCACTCAAGGGTCCTTCGGGGAGCAGTACTTC

d_call: -
v_call: TRBV7-9
j_call: TRBJ2-3
clone_size: -
cdr3_aa: CASSPSRDNPTDTQYF
cdr3_nt: TGTGCCAGCAGCCCCAGTCGGGACAATCCCACAGATACGCAGTATTTT

d_call: -
v_call: TRBV14
j_call: TRBJ2-2
clone_size: few
cdr3_aa: CASSHDRLTGELFF
cdr3_nt: TGTGCCAGCAGTCATGACAGGCTCACCGGGGAGCTGTTTTTT

d_call: -
v_call: TRBV20-1
j_call: TRBJ1-1
clone_size: -
cdr3_aa: CSARGGRGDEAFF
cdr3_nt: TGCAGTGCTAGAGGGGGGAGGGGGGATGAAGCTTTCTTT